This TCR beta chain was recovered during a study of CD8 T cells in ankylosing spondylitis. General study points: Characteristic of ankylosing spondylitis blood, it appeared, was a TCR beta motif comprising eight highly homologous variants.

This clonotype was picked up many times. Its antigen is undetermined. Quantitative barcoded 5'-RACE was used to prepare TCR beta libraries. TCRdb recomputed calls from the 5' RACE reads with MiXCR, one row per CDR3 protein. The repertoire consists of about 460,000 distinct CDR3 sequences, with approximately 5% occurring once and the leading ten covering around 3.4%. This CDR3 has 13 amino acids. Per the germline V gene, CDR1 is DFQATT and CDR2 is SNEGSKA (reference sequence). Trimming cost V 5 bases and J 5 bases, with 12 bases left between them. This clonotype originated in a male donor with ankylosing spondylitis. J is TRBJ1-4 and V is TRBV20-1, with D possibly TRBD1 on 6 matching bases. The sequenced sample consisted of blood, either unsorted or a sorted T cell fraction (not recorded which). DNA for the CDR3: TGCAGTGCTGCTTGGACAGTAAATGAAAAACTGTTTTTT. Protein product: CSAAWTVNEKLFF.